Listed below are T cell receptor beta chains from one sample, sequenced in a study of blood T cell repertoires in COVID-19. Sequencing used immunoSEQ multiplex PCR; TCRdb keeps in-frame clones, though not all of them. This sample has over 150,000 clones, with around 78% found just once. Sequencing was performed on peripheral blood. The receptor source for this set is an elderly man with acute or convalescent COVID-19. CDR3s include the opening cysteine and the closing phenylalanine or tryptophan. The D gene is left open where the match is weak. Clone size is shown for a subset of rows, as once, few, many or a class of expanded clone.

.	TRBD1	TRBV11-2	TRBJ1-4	CASRLRAGGPATNEKLFF	TGTGCCAGCCGCTTGCGGGCAGGGGGCCCTGCAACTAATGAAAAACTGTTTTTT
.	.	TRBV5-1	TRBJ2-6	CASSLSVAGANVLTF	TGCGCCAGCAGCTTGTCTGTCGCTGGGGCCAACGTCCTGACTTTC
.	.	TRBV19	TRBJ1-4	CASSLPAGKKLFF	TGTGCCAGTAGTCTACCTGCGGGGAAAAAACTGTTTTTT
.	TRBD1	TRBV5-8	TRBJ2-5	CASSLGSQGFSQETQYF	TGTGCCAGCAGCTTGGGTTCACAGGGGTTTTCCCAAGAGACCCAGTACTTC
many	.	TRBV7-2	TRBJ1-1	CASSLTGSTEAFF	TGTGCCAGCAGTCTAACAGGGTCGACTGAAGCTTTCTTT
.	TRBD1	TRBV6-5	TRBJ1-2	CASSRGQGAIGYTF	TGTGCCAGCAGTCGGGGACAGGGGGCTATAGGCTACACCTTC
.	.	TRBV5-1	TRBJ1-2	CASTTSGSGYGYTF	TGCGCCAGCACCACTTCGGGGAGCGGCTATGGCTACACCTTC
.	.	TRBV25-1	TRBJ1-1	CASSRTVTEAFF	TGTGCCAGCAGCCGGACAGTTACTGAAGCTTTCTTT
.	TRBD2	TRBV28	TRBJ2-2	CASTKASGGSTGELFF	TGTGCCAGCACCAAAGCGTCGGGGGGGAGCACCGGGGAGCTGTTTTTT
.	TRBD1	TRBV28	TRBJ1-1	CASSTGGTEAFF	TGTGCCAGCAGTACAGGGGGCACTGAAGCTTTCTTT
.	TRBD1	TRBV19	TRBJ1-2	CASRDGQANYGYTF	TGTGCCAGTAGGGACGGACAGGCTAACTATGGCTACACCTTC
.	.	TRBV28	TRBJ2-1	CASSLGAGALYNEQFF	TGTGCCAGCAGTTTAGGCGCGGGGGCCCTTTACAATGAGCAGTTCTTC
.	TRBD1	TRBV6-1	TRBJ1-1	CASSEPLGQGERNTEAFF	TGTGCCAGCAGTGAACCCCTGGGACAGGGGGAACGAAATACTGAAGCTTTCTTT
.	TRBD2	TRBV6-6	TRBJ2-5	CASSVKTGGPGETQYF	TGTGCCAGCAGTGTGAAAACGGGGGGGCCGGGGGAGACCCAGTACTTC
.	TRBD1	TRBV10-1	TRBJ2-1	CASSFSPGQGNNEQFF	TGCGCCAGCAGTTTCTCGCCGGGACAGGGTAACAATGAGCAGTTCTTC
.	TRBD2	TRBV12-5	TRBJ2-1	CASGLVLGLAGDRGYNEQFF	TGTGCTAGTGGTTTGGTCTTGGGACTAGCGGGGGACCGAGGGTACAATGAGCAGTTCTTC
.	TRBD1	TRBV28	TRBJ1-4	CASKDPDRGYEKLFF	TGTGCCAGCAAGGATCCTGACAGGGGCTATGAAAAACTGTTTTTT
.	.	TRBV5-1	TRBJ2-1	CASSSGQGGNNEQFF	TGCGCCAGCAGCTCTGGACAGGGAGGGAACAATGAGCAGTTCTTC
.	.	TRBV20-1	TRBJ2-5	CSASAQETQYF	TGCAGTGCTAGTGCTCAAGAGACCCAGTACTTC
once	.	TRBV30	TRBJ2-3	CAWSVLGTDTQYF	TGTGCCTGGAGTGTATTAGGCACAGATACGCAGTATTTT
.	.	TRBV10-1	TRBJ2-2	CATRGEPGGTGELFF	TGCGCCACCAGGGGGGAACCGGGAGGCACCGGGGAGCTGTTTTTT
.	.	TRBV2	TRBJ2-3	CASSARGTDTQYF	TGTGCCAGCAGTGCACGGGGAACAGATACGCAGTATTTT
.	TRBD1	TRBV6-5	TRBJ2-3	CASSSGGTDTQYF	TGTGCCAGCTCGTCAGGGGGTACAGATACGCAGTATTTT
.	.	TRBV5-1	TRBJ1-3	CASSLAGESPGNTIYF	TGCGCCAGCAGCTTGGCCGGAGAAAGCCCCGGAAACACCATATATTTT
.	TRBD2	TRBV18	TRBJ2-5	CASSPPGLQETQYF	TGTGCCAGCTCACCACCGGGACTACAAGAGACCCAGTACTTC
.	.	TRBV9	TRBJ1-1	CASSARGRAEAFF	TGTGCCAGCAGCGCCAGGGGAAGGGCTGAAGCTTTCTTT
once	.	TRBV5-5	TRBJ1-1	CASSYGVMNTEAFF	TGTGCCAGCAGTTACGGGGTTATGAACACTGAAGCTTTCTTT
.	TRBD1	TRBV10-2	TRBJ2-1	CASSETGASNEQFF	TGCGCCAGCAGCGAGACAGGGGCAAGCAATGAGCAGTTCTTC
.	TRBD1	TRBV30	TRBJ2-5	CAWSVKGGLETQYF	TGTGCCTGGAGTGTAAAAGGGGGCTTGGAGACCCAGTACTTC
.	.	TRBV19	TRBJ1-2	CASSTGGGAIYGYTF	TGTGCCAGTAGTACCGGTGGAGGGGCAATCTATGGCTACACCTTC
.	TRBD1	TRBV7-3	TRBJ2-1	CASSPPGQAQDEQFF	TGTGCCAGCAGCCCCCCGGGACAGGCTCAAGATGAGCAGTTCTTC
.	.	TRBV5-1	TRBJ2-2	CASSSRDTRTGELFF	TGCGCCAGCAGCTCCCGGGACACCCGCACCGGGGAGCTGTTTTTT
once	.	TRBV28	TRBJ1-4	CASSSYTATNEKLFF	TGTGCCAGCAGTTCCTATACTGCAACTAATGAAAAACTGTTTTTT
.	TRBD1	TRBV13	TRBJ2-4	CASSAYRGPGKNIQYF	TGTGCCAGCAGCGCCTACAGGGGGCCAGGCAAAAACATTCAGTACTTC
.	.	TRBV12-3/TRBV12-4	TRBJ2-2	CASKGVGTGELFF	TGTGCCAGCAAGGGGGTCGGAACCGGGGAGCTGTTTTTT
.	.	TRBV6-5	TRBJ1-1	CASSYGTPQNTEAFF	TGTGCCAGCAGTTACGGGACACCTCAAAACACTGAAGCTTTCTTT
.	TRBD2	TRBV25-1	TRBJ2-3	CASRAGGGTDTQYF	TGTGCCAGCCGAGCGGGGGGGGGCACAGATACGCAGTATTTT
.	.	TRBV7-2	TRBJ2-7	CASSLTSYEQYF	TGTGCCAGCAGCTTGACTTCCTACGAGCAGTACTTC
few	.	TRBV19	TRBJ1-3	CASSIGHRSGNTIYF	TGTGCCAGTAGTATAGGACACCGCTCTGGAAACACCATATATTTT
many	.	TRBV15	TRBJ1-5	CATSTRGQGGSSNQPQHF	TGTGCCACCAGCACGCGCGGGCAAGGGGGTAGTAGCAATCAGCCCCAGCATTTT
.	.	TRBV6-2/TRBV6-3	TRBJ1-1	CASSSEQGYTEAFF	TGTGCCAGCAGTTCCGAACAGGGTTACACTGAAGCTTTCTTT
.	.	TRBV5-1	TRBJ2-5	CASSLGRGLKGETQYF	TGCGCCAGCAGCTTGGGAAGGGGTTTAAAGGGGGAGACCCAGTACTTC
.	.	TRBV19	TRBJ1-2	CASSNTWDTNYGYTF	TGTGCCAGTAGTAATACCTGGGACACTAACTATGGCTACACCTTC
.	TRBD2	TRBV11-2	TRBJ2-7	CASSHLAGESEQYF	TGTGCCAGCAGCCACCTAGCGGGGGAGAGCGAGCAGTACTTC
few	TRBD1	TRBV7-2	TRBJ1-3	CASGRTGTSSGNTIYF	TGTGCCAGCGGCCGGACAGGGACAAGCTCTGGAAACACCATATATTTT